A selection of T cell receptor beta chains follows, all from one sample in a study of technical replicates of blood from a few donors. Profiling relied on immunoSEQ multiplex PCR, and the TCRdb table lists in-frame clones only, not all of them. The sample consists of 75,000 to 90,000 clones, 75% to 95% of them appearing once. Sample: T cells isolated from PBMCs. The receptors derive from a human donor in good health. CDR3s include the opening cysteine and the closing phenylalanine or tryptophan. A D gene is named only where the DNA matches it firmly. For some rows the clone size is stated as once, few or many, or as a class when expanded; others skip it.

TRBJ2-1 | . | TRBV27 | . | CASRFGPLYNEQFF | TGTGCCAGCAGGTTTGGTCCACTTTATAATGAGCAGTTCTTC
TRBJ1-6 | . | TRBV11-3 | . | CASSLGRYNSPLHF | TGTGCCAGCAGCTTAGGGCGGTATAATTCACCCCTCCACTTT
TRBJ2-2 | . | TRBV13 | . | CASSQHRDSNTGELFF | TGTGCCAGCAGCCAACACAGGGATTCGAACACCGGGGAGCTGTTTTTT
TRBJ1-1 | . | TRBV6-5 | TRBD1 | CAARDRNFEAFF | TGTGCCGCCCGGGACAGGAACTTTGAAGCTTTCTTT
TRBJ1-5 | . | TRBV19 | . | CASSIPDSMNQPQHF | TGTGCCAGTAGTATCCCGGACAGCATGAATCAGCCCCAGCATTTT
TRBJ2-2 | . | TRBV29-1 | TRBD1 | CSVAGTENTGELFF | TGCAGCGTGGCCGGGACAGAGAACACCGGGGAGCTGTTTTTT
TRBJ1-2 | . | TRBV6-5 | TRBD1 | CASGGQGPGYTF | TGTGCCAGCGGAGGACAGGGCCCCGGCTACACCTTC
TRBJ2-7 | . | TRBV30 | TRBD1 | CAWNLLRDRRYF | TGTGCCTGGAACCTCCTCCGGGACAGGAGGTACTTC
TRBJ2-7 | once | TRBV5-4 | TRBD1 | CASSLVAGTGVYEQYF | TGTGCCAGCAGCTTGGTCGCGGGGACAGGGGTCTACGAGCAGTACTTC
TRBJ1-2 | . | TRBV29-1 | TRBD1 | CSVENRGKGYTF | TGCAGCGTTGAAAACAGGGGGAAAGGCTACACCTTC
TRBJ1-4 | . | TRBV27 | TRBD1 | CASSLEGAPGEKLFF | TGTGCCAGCAGTTTGGAGGGGGCGCCTGGGGAAAAACTGTTTTTT
TRBJ2-7 | . | TRBV27 | TRBD2 | CASTQISGLAGVQYF | TGTGCCAGCACCCAGATTAGCGGTCTAGCGGGAGTGCAGTACTTC
TRBJ1-1 | . | TRBV7-3 | . | CASSTQTPNTEAFF | TGTGCCAGCAGCACCCAGACACCGAACACTGAAGCTTTCTTT
TRBJ2-2 | . | TRBV10-1 | . | CASSELVTGELFF | TGCGCCAGCAGTGAGTTAGTAACCGGGGAGCTGTTTTTT
TRBJ1-3 | . | TRBV15 | TRBD1 | CATSSSGTGGNTIYF | TGTGCCACCAGCAGTTCCGGGACAGGGGGGAACACCATATATTTT
TRBJ1-2 | once | TRBV5-5 | TRBD1 | CASSLGQGIGYTF | TGTGCCAGCAGCTTGGGACAGGGCATAGGCTACACCTTC
TRBJ1-1 | . | TRBV5-1 | . | CASSLEPRNTEAFF | TGCGCCAGCAGCTTGGAGCCGAGGAACACTGAAGCTTTCTTT
TRBJ1-5 | few | TRBV28 | TRBD1 | CASSSYRQGGQPQHF | TGTGCCAGCAGTTCATATAGACAGGGCGGGCAGCCCCAGCATTTT
TRBJ1-5 | . | TRBV30 | TRBD1 | CAWSGRGYEPQHF | TGTGCCTGGAGTGGCAGGGGGTATGAGCCCCAGCATTTT
TRBJ1-2 | . | TRBV29-1 | TRBD1 | CSVEVGQADLEPYGYTF | TGCAGCGTTGAAGTGGGACAGGCCGATCTCGAACCCTATGGCTACACCTTC
TRBJ2-1 | . | TRBV4-2 | . | CASSQETGYNEQFF | TGTGCCAGCAGCCAAGAGACGGGGTACAATGAGCAGTTCTTC
TRBJ2-5 | . | TRBV5-6 | . | CASSFAFLEGTQYF | TGTGCCAGCAGCTTTGCGTTTCTGGAGGGCACCCAGTACTTC
TRBJ2-7 | . | TRBV30 | . | CAWSLSYYEQYF | TGTGCCTGGAGTTTGTCCTACTACGAGCAGTACTTC
TRBJ1-2 | . | TRBV5-1 | . | CASSLQGGFYGYTF | TGCGCCAGCAGCTTGCAAGGCGGATTCTATGGCTACACCTTC
TRBJ1-2 | . | TRBV7-7 | . | CASSLGTSRGSHTF | TGTGCTAGCAGCTTGGGGACTTCGAGGGGAAGTCACACCTTC
TRBJ2-1 | . | TRBV11-3 | TRBD2 | CASSLEGGGAEQFF | TGTGCCAGCAGCTTAGAAGGCGGGGGGGCCGAACAGTTCTTC
TRBJ1-2 | . | TRBV5-1 | . | CASRINSGLYGYTF | TGCGCCAGCAGAATCAACTCAGGGCTTTACGGCTACACCTTC
TRBJ2-7 | . | TRBV5-1 | . | CASSLGAGDEQYF | TGCGCCAGCAGCTTGGGGGCAGGCGACGAGCAGTACTTC
TRBJ2-7 | once | TRBV6-5 | TRBD2 | CASSSHLAGGLEQYF | TGTGCCAGCAGTTCCCACTTAGCGGGAGGGCTCGAGCAGTACTTC
TRBJ1-2 | . | TRBV10-2 | . | CASREVESLYGYTF | TGCGCCAGCAGGGAGGTCGAGAGCCTCTATGGCTACACCTTC
TRBJ2-7 | once | TRBV5-1 | . | CASRHPGDIAYEQYF | TGCGCCAGCCGACATCCAGGGGACATCGCCTACGAGCAGTACTTC
TRBJ2-1 | . | TRBV7-8 | . | CASIKRDSSSYNEQFF | TGTGCCAGCATAAAACGGGACTCGAGCTCCTACAATGAGCAGTTCTTC
TRBJ2-5 | . | TRBV4-1 | TRBD1 | CASSRTGGRETQYF | TGCGCCAGCAGCCGGACAGGGGGCCGGGAGACCCAGTACTTC
TRBJ2-7 | . | TRBV7-7 | TRBD2 | CASSQGLAGAYEQYF | TGTGCCAGCAGCCAAGGGTTAGCGGGAGCCTACGAGCAGTACTTC
TRBJ1-1 | . | TRBV7-3 | . | CASSLVQGEAFF | TGTGCCAGCAGCTTAGTACAGGGAGAAGCTTTCTTT
TRBJ1-5 | once | TRBV27 | TRBD1 | CASSPSWGTGGSKQPQHF | TGTGCCAGCAGTCCCTCTTGGGGGACAGGGGGGTCGAAGCAGCCCCAGCATTTT
TRBJ2-1 | . | TRBV9 | TRBD1 | CASSPPGRTGTDEQFF | TGTGCCAGCAGCCCCCCTGGAAGGACAGGGACGGATGAGCAGTTCTTC
TRBJ1-2 | . | TRBV5-1 | TRBD1 | CASSEGTGDGYTF | TGCGCCAGCAGCGAAGGGACAGGGGATGGCTACACCTTC
TRBJ2-1 | . | TRBV19 | . | CASSIVARSEQFF | TGTGCCAGTAGTATAGTAGCCCGGAGTGAGCAGTTCTTC
TRBJ1-3 | . | TRBV7-6 | . | CASSPGLAASGNTIYF | TGTGCCAGCAGCCCGGGACTCGCGGCCTCTGGAAACACCATATATTTT
TRBJ2-3 | . | TRBV7-8 | TRBD1 | CASSTGTGDTQYF | TGTGCCAGCAGCACCGGGACAGGGGATACGCAGTATTTT
TRBJ2-1 | . | TRBV10-3 | TRBD2 | CAISVTSGPYNEQFF | TGTGCCATCAGTGTAACTAGCGGGCCCTACAATGAGCAGTTCTTC
TRBJ2-1 | . | TRBV7-9 | TRBD2 | CASSHGTSGINEQFF | TGTGCCAGCAGCCACGGGACTAGCGGGATCAATGAGCAGTTCTTC
TRBJ2-1 | . | TRBV6-6 | . | CASTIGHGNEQFF | TGTGCCAGCACCATTGGGCACGGCAATGAGCAGTTCTTC
TRBJ2-3 | . | TRBV19 | TRBD1 | CASSPGTGLYTQYF | TGTGCCAGTAGCCCCGGGACAGGCCTTTATACGCAGTATTTT
TRBJ2-1 | few | TRBV11-3 | TRBD2 | CASSAGLAGQFF | TGTGCCAGCAGCGCGGGACTAGCGGGCCAGTTCTTC
TRBJ2-7 | . | TRBV10-3 | TRBD2 | CAISGTSGYEQYF | TGTGCCATCAGCGGGACTAGCGGCTACGAGCAGTACTTC
TRBJ2-1 | . | TRBV6-1 | . | CASTMTETNEQFF | TGTGCCAGCACTATGACAGAAACCAATGAGCAGTTCTTC
TRBJ2-5 | . | TRBV4-1 | . | CASSQVLGGLETQYF | TGCGCCAGCAGCCAAGTGCTTGGGGGGTTGGAGACCCAGTACTTC
TRBJ1-5 | . | TRBV7-8 | TRBD1 | CASRTGTGNNQPQHF | TGTGCCAGCAGGACCGGGACAGGGAATAATCAGCCCCAGCATTTT
TRBJ1-3 | . | TRBV19 | . | CASSINNYSGNTIYF | TGTGCCAGTAGTATAAACAATTACTCTGGAAACACCATATATTTT
TRBJ1-2 | . | TRBV6-6 | TRBD1 | CASSRDRAGGYTF | TGTGCCAGCAGTAGAGACAGGGCTGGGGGCTACACCTTC